The clone carrying this T cell receptor (beta chain) was counted a few times. At least 6.5 million PBMCs were isolated per sample. The data were taken from a study of blood T cells in healthy people across ages. With a J-beta primer mix and a sample-barcoded 5' primer, a second PCR ran about 6 to 11 cycles. TCRdb called the 5' RACE reads again in MiXCR, with one record for every CDR3 protein. The table shows 800,000 to 1,300,000 distinct CDR3 sequences, with roughly 24% occurring only once. The V gene's germline CDR1 is MNHNY and CDR2 SVGAGI (reference sequence). The CDR3 length is 16 residues. The V and J ends lost 7 bases and 12 bases, in that order; junction bases with no gene match: 21. These data also featured in a second study, about T cells of mothers and their children.

The chain has TRBV6-6 and TRBJ2-1; 7 bases match TRBD2. Material for sequencing was blood. This clonotype originated in a girl between 2 and 10 years old in good health. The CDR3 spells CASTELPGTGGARQFF. The DNA for the CDR3 is TGTGCCAGCACCGAACTACCTGGGACGGGAGGAGCTAGGCAGTTCTTC.